This TCR beta chain was sequenced in a study of cytomegalovirus exposure and HLA in healthy donors. V gave up 0 bases and J gave up 4 bases; unmatched junction bases: 10. Germline loops: CDR1 LGHNT, CDR2 FRNRAP. The CDR3 has 18 amino acids. PCR employed 60 Vbeta and 13 Jbeta primers. The table came from immunoSEQ multiplex PCR; TCRdb's copy has only in-frame clones and leaves some out. The data hold tens of thousands of clones, with 50% to 70% observed a single time. Though probably carrying unrecorded immune exposures, donors were nominally healthy at sampling. This receptor was taken from a human donor in good health. The sample comprised PBMCs. The chain uses TRBV12-5 and TRBJ2-2, with 8 bases identical to TRBD1. CDR3 residues: CASGLVRNGTGSTGELFF. Here the CDR3 DNA reads TGTGCTAGTGGTTTGGTACGGAACGGGACAGGTTCCACCGGGGAGCTGTTTTTT.